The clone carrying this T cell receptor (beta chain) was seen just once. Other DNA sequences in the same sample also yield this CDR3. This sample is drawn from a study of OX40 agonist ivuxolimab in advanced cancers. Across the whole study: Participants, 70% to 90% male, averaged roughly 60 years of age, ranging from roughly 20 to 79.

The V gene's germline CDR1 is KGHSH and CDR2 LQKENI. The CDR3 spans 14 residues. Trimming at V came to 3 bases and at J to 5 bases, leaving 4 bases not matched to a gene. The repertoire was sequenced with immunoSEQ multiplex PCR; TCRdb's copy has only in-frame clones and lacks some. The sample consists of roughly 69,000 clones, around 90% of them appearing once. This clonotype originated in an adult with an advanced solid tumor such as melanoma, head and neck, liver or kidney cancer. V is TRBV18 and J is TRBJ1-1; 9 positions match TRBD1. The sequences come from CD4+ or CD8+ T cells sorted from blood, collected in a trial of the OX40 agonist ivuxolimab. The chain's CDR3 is CASSPTGGNTEAFF. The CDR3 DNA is TGTGCCAGCTCACCCACAGGGGGCAATACTGAAGCTTTCTTT.